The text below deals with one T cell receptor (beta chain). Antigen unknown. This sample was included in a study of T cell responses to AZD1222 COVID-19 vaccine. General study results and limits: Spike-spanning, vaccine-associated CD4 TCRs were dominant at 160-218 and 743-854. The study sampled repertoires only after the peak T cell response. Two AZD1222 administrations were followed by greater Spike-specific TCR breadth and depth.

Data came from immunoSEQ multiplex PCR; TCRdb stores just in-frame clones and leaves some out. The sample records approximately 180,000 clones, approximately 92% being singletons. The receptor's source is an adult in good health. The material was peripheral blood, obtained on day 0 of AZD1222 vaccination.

The CDR3 sequence: CASSLATGSTEAFF. The CDR3 DNA is TGTGCCAGCAGTTTAGCAACAGGGAGCACTGAAGCTTTCTTT. The chain joins TRBV28 to TRBJ1-1; possibly TRBD1 for D (6 bases). The CDR3 length is 14 residues. Germline CDR1 MDHEN, CDR2 SYDVKM. Trimming removed 2 bases from V and 4 bases from J, with 11 bases in between.